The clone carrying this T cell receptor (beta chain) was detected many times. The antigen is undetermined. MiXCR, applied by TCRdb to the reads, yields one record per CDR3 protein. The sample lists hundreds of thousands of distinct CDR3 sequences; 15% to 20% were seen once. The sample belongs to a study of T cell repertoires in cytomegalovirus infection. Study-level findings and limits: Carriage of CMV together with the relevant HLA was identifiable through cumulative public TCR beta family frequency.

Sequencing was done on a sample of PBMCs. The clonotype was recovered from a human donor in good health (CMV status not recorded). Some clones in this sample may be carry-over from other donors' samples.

CDR3 amino acids: CASRGTGSTEAFF. Written as DNA, the CDR3 is TGTGCCAGCAGGGGGACAGGGAGTACTGAAGCTTTCTTT. The chain recombines TRBV12-3 or TRBV12-4 with TRBJ1-1; 9 bases align to TRBD1. The CDR3 is 13 residues long. Germline trimming cut 6 bases from V and 5 bases from J; bases unmatched to any gene: 4.